One sample yielded the 13 T cell receptor beta chains listed below, sequenced in a study of blood T cell repertoires in COVID-19. The assay was immunoSEQ multiplex PCR, and TCRdb's table has in-frame clones only and misses some. The data hold about 120,000 clones, with approximately 85% observed a single time. Sample: peripheral blood. The source of these receptors is a man in his forties with acute or convalescent COVID-19.

The chain employs TRBV27 and TRBJ2-2; possibly TRBD2 for D (6 bases). V was cut by 3 bases and J by 8 bases, with 10 bases left in between. The CDR3 runs to 13 residues. Germline lookup yields CDR1 MNHEY and CDR2 SMNVEV (reference sequence). Written as DNA, the CDR3 is TGTGCCAGCAGTTTTCGGGGGTTTGGGGAGCTGTTTTTT. As protein: CASSFRGFGELFF.

The V and J genes are TRBV18 and TRBJ2-7, with a weak D call TRBD1 (5 bases). V shed 3 bases and J shed 2 bases, with 11 bases lying between them. This CDR3 comprises 14 residues. CDR1 is KGHSH and CDR2 is LQKENI in the germline V gene. The DNA for the CDR3 is TGTGCCAGCTCACCCAGCCAGGGCGCCTACGAGCAGTACTTC. As protein: CASSPSQGAYEQYF.

This clone was picked up a small number of times. The CDR3 is CASSPSVRGGRGTDTQYF. Here the CDR3 DNA reads TGTGCCAGCAGCCCTTCAGTACGGGGGGGCAGGGGTACAGATACGCAGTATTTT. The chain links TRBV7-7 to TRBJ2-3, with TRBD2 matching 8 bases. This CDR3 is built from 18 residues. V dropped 5 bases and J dropped 3; count of bases not matched to a gene: 16. The germline gives CDR1 SSHAT, CDR2 FNYEAQ (reference sequence).

The CDR3 region has the DNA TGTGCCAGCAGCTTAGAAATCGTCTCCTATAATTCACCCCTCCACTTT. It encodes CASSLEIVSYNSPLHF. The chain has TRBV11-2 and TRBJ1-6; no definite D call. Deletions cut 0 bases from V and 0 bases from J, with 6 bases between. The germline gives CDR1 SGHAT, CDR2 FQNNGV. The CDR3 has 16 residues.

The chain is built from TRBV4-3 and TRBJ2-5, with 9 bases aligning to TRBD2. The CDR3 runs 16 residues. Losses at the gene ends were 4 bases for V and 2 bases for J; bases not matched to a gene: 8. Germline lookup yields CDR1 LGHNA and CDR2 YSLEER. For the CDR3, the DNA is TGCGCCAGCAGCCCCCGGTTAGCGGGGGATCAAGAGACCCAGTACTTC. Translation: CASSPRLAGDQETQYF.

The V gene is TRBV6-1, the J gene TRBJ2-2; D is unclear. CDR3 length: 16 amino acids. The germline V and J ends were trimmed by 0 bases and 2 bases, with 10 bases remaining between them. CDR1 is MNHNS and CDR2 is SASEGT in the germline V gene. CDR3 coding DNA: TGTGCCAGCAGTGAAGCAGTAAGCCTAAACACCGGGGAGCTGTTTTTT. Amino acids: CASSEAVSLNTGELFF.

The chain carries TRBV7-3 and TRBJ2-1, with a weak D call TRBD2 (6 bases). Trimming shortened V by 5 bases and J by 6 bases, and 17 bases separated the two germline ends. CDR1 is SGHTA and CDR2 is FQGTGA in the germline V gene. The CDR3 is 15 residues long. This CDR3 reads CASSRTMVGLNEQFF. CDR3 coding DNA: TGTGCCAGCAGCAGGACTATGGTGGGGCTCAATGAGCAGTTCTTC.

The gene calls are TRBV6-2 or TRBV6-3 and TRBJ2-5; the match to TRBD2 covers 10 bases. Germline CDR1 reads MNHEY; CDR2 reads SVGEGT. Losses at the gene ends were 2 bases for V and 9 bases for J; bases not matched to a gene: 15. This CDR3 spans 17 amino acids. CDR3 sequence: CASSYGVAGGREMSQYF. The CDR3 DNA sequence: TGTGCCAGCAGTTACGGGGTAGCGGGGGGCCGGGAGATGTCCCAGTACTTC.

This clone was observed a few times. This chain joins TRBV19 and TRBJ1-5, with 8 bases identical to TRBD1. The ends lost 9 bases at V and 0 bases at J; junction bases unmatched: 7. Germline V gene data show CDR1 as LNHDA and CDR2 as SQIVND (reference sequence). The CDR3 consists of 15 residues. CDR3: CASAGGSDSNQPQHF. CDR3 nucleotide sequence: TGTGCCAGCGCAGGGGGCTCGGATAGCAATCAGCCCCAGCATTTT.

This chain uses TRBV25-1 with TRBJ2-1, with D maybe TRBD2 (5 bases). Germline CDR1 reads MGHDK; CDR2 reads SYGVNS. The CDR3 sequence is 11 residues long. Trimming removed 5 bases at V and 10 bases at J, with 9 bases between. The CDR3 DNA reads as TGTGCCAGCAGTCCTAGCAGCGAGCAGTTCTTC. It is translated as CASSPSSEQFF.

There are a few counts of this clone. The chain joins TRBV5-1 to TRBJ1-2; TRBD1 agrees at 8 bases. CDR3 length: 15 residues. J lost 7 bases, V lost 2 bases, and 10 bases had no gene match. Germline V gives CDR1 SGHRS, CDR2 YFSETQ. CDR3 protein: CASSFETGVVSGYTF. The CDR3 DNA is TGCGCCAGCAGCTTCGAGACAGGGGTGGTCTCTGGCTACACCTTC.

The DNA of the CDR3 is TGTGCCAGCAGTTACTACGGGAGATCCTACAATGAGCAGTTCTTC. Amino acid sequence: CASSYYGRSYNEQFF. The rearrangement uses TRBV6-5 and TRBJ2-1; D may be TRBD2 (6 bases). The CDR3 length is 15 residues. Trimming removed 1 base from V and 1 base from J, with 8 bases in between. Germline CDR1 and CDR2: MNHEY and SVGAGI.

The V and J genes are TRBV15 and TRBJ2-7; 7 nucleotides agree with TRBD1. This CDR3 is 15 amino acids long. J gave up 5 bases and V 1 base, and 8 bases lay outside the gene matches. Germline V gene sequence: CDR1 LNHNV, CDR2 YYDKDF (reference sequence). The CDR3 nucleotides read TGTGCCACCAGCAGAGCCCGACAGGGAGCCAACGAGCAGTACTTC. Protein: CATSRARQGANEQYF.